This T cell receptor beta chain is from a study of blood T cell repertoires in COVID-19. Turning to the study itself: COVID-19 samples collected from the United States, Italy and Spain covered acute and convalescent phases.

Participants were aged about 18 to 95 years, lived in over 20 US areas, and enrolled virtually. As processed by the authors: Reference gene primer amplification gave nucleated cell count estimates. The table came from immunoSEQ multiplex PCR; TCRdb's copy has only in-frame clones and leaves some out. That table is the source of V, J and clone size, and D and trimming were worked out from the DNA. This table has about 180,000 clones, about 80% appearing once. Per germline, CDR1 SGHRS and CDR2 YFSETQ. The CDR3 totals 16 residues. The trim removed 4 bases at V and 7 bases at J, leaving 10 bases unmatched.

The sequencing input was PBMCs or T cells enriched from blood (not recorded which). The sequence was obtained from a man aged 60-69 years who had been exposed to COVID-19. The V and J genes are TRBV5-1 and TRBJ2-1, with 11 bases lining up with TRBD2. CDR3 bases: TGCGCCAGCAGCCAGAAGACTAGCGGGGCCGGGAATGAGCAGTTCTTC. It codes for CASSQKTSGAGNEQFF.